A selection of T cell receptor beta chains follows, all from one sample in a study of control samples from healthy donors and cancer patients. The table came from immunoSEQ multiplex PCR; TCRdb's copy has only in-frame clones and leaves some out. The table lists roughly 200,000 clones, about 90% of them singletons. Input material: blood. These receptors came from a young man in good health. Each CDR3 is given with its conserved first and last residue. D genes are given only for firm matches. Clone size, where shown, is once, few, many, or a class for clones that have expanded.

length	V	J	D	size	CDR3	DNA
14	TRBV2	TRBJ2-1	TRBD2	.	CASSNSGGAHEQFF	TGTGCCAGCAGTAATAGCGGGGGGGCGCACGAGCAGTTCTTC
14	TRBV15	TRBJ2-7	.	once	CATSREGQGYEQYF	TGTGCCACCAGCAGAGAAGGGCAGGGTTACGAGCAGTACTTC
16	TRBV11-2	TRBJ1-2	TRBD1	.	CASSLSDRVVPYGYTF	TGTGCCAGCAGCTTATCCGACAGGGTAGTCCCCTATGGCTACACCTTC
13	TRBV5-6	TRBJ2-1	.	.	CASSSDSYNEQFF	TGTGCCAGCAGCTCGGACAGCTACAATGAGCAGTTCTTC
15	TRBV27	TRBJ2-7	.	.	CASSSWTKQANEQYF	TGTGCCAGCAGTTCGTGGACTAAACAGGCTAACGAGCAGTACTTC
14	TRBV18	TRBJ2-3	TRBD2	.	CASSRTSGEDTQYF	TGTGCCAGCTCTCGCACTAGCGGGGAGGATACGCAGTATTTT
14	TRBV5-1	TRBJ1-6	.	.	CASSFEGVNSPLHF	TGCGCCAGCAGCTTTGAAGGAGTGAATTCACCCCTCCACTTT
14	TRBV7-2	TRBJ2-1	TRBD1	.	CASSSSGTDKGQFF	TGTGCCAGCAGCTCCTCCGGGACAGACAAGGGGCAGTTCTTC
15	TRBV4-2	TRBJ2-1	.	.	CASSQIRNGGNEQFF	TGTGCCAGCAGCCAAATTCGTAACGGGGGAAATGAGCAGTTCTTC
15	TRBV25-1	TRBJ2-5	TRBD1	.	CASSEGQGFQETQYF	TGTGCCAGCAGTGAAGGACAGGGGTTCCAAGAGACCCAGTACTTC
13	TRBV2	TRBJ1-2	.	.	CASSEIRSYGYTF	TGTGCCAGCAGTGAGATCCGGAGCTATGGCTACACCTTC
15	TRBV7-9	TRBJ2-2	.	.	CASSLLAANTGELFF	TGTGCCAGCAGCTTACTAGCCGCGAACACCGGGGAGCTGTTTTTT
13	TRBV7-6	TRBJ2-3	TRBD2	.	CASSWGGTDTQYF	TGTGCCAGCAGCTGGGGGGGGACAGATACGCAGTATTTT
17	TRBV7-9	TRBJ2-7	.	.	CASSLWLGGSLPYEQYF	TGTGCCAGCAGCTTATGGCTGGGGGGCTCCCTCCCCTACGAGCAGTACTTC
13	TRBV5-1	TRBJ2-1	.	.	CASSLGHYNEQFF	TGCGCCAGCAGCTTGGGGCACTACAATGAGCAGTTCTTC
15	TRBV4-1	TRBJ1-5	TRBD1	.	CASSRDGTENQPQHF	TGCGCCAGCAGCCGCGACGGGACAGAGAATCAGCCCCAGCATTTT
12	TRBV29-1	TRBJ1-1	.	.	CSVIIQPGEAFF	TGCAGCGTCATCATCCAGCCAGGGGAAGCTTTCTTT
15	TRBV4-2	TRBJ1-2	.	.	CASSQDNPSVNGYTF	TGTGCCAGCAGCCAAGATAACCCCTCCGTGAATGGCTACACCTTC
14	TRBV30	TRBJ1-3	.	.	CAWSLGQGENTIYF	TGTGCCTGGAGTCTCGGCCAGGGCGAAAACACCATATATTTT
15	TRBV27	TRBJ2-3	TRBD2	.	CASSSGLAGIDTQYF	TGTGCCAGCAGTTCGGGACTAGCGGGGATAGATACGCAGTATTTT
15	TRBV18	TRBJ2-7	.	.	CASSPGDGSAYEQYF	TGTGCCAGCTCACCTGGGGACGGCAGCGCGTACGAGCAGTACTTC
13	TRBV18	TRBJ1-6	.	.	CASSPGRESPLHF	TGTGCCAGCTCACCTGGCAGGGAATCACCCCTCCACTTT
12	TRBV18	TRBJ2-3	.	.	CASSPPADTQYF	TGTGCCAGCTCACCACCGGCAGATACGCAGTATTTT
21	TRBV6-6	TRBJ2-1	TRBD1	.	CASSRPYPGQGAPRLYNEQFF	TGTGCCAGCAGTCGTCCTTATCCGGGACAGGGGGCCCCCCGGTTATACAATGAGCAGTTCTTC
16	TRBV2	TRBJ1-4	TRBD1	.	CASRTGAGGTNEKLFF	TGTGCCAGCAGAACAGGGGCTGGCGGAACTAATGAAAAACTGTTTTTT
12	TRBV5-1	TRBJ2-7	.	.	CASSSRTDEQYF	TGCGCCAGCAGCTCGCGGACAGACGAGCAGTACTTC
16	TRBV2	TRBJ1-5	.	.	CASSDHPSMNNQPQHF	TGTGCCAGCAGTGATCACCCCTCTATGAACAATCAGCCCCAGCATTTT
14	TRBV19	TRBJ2-7	.	.	CASSPRRGSYEQYF	TGTGCCAGTAGTCCCCGGAGGGGCTCCTACGAGCAGTACTTC
14	TRBV7-9	TRBJ1-3	.	.	CASSGTVSGNTIYF	TGTGCCAGCAGCGGGACGGTCTCTGGAAACACCATATATTTT
16	TRBV4-1	TRBJ1-2	.	.	CASSQERAGINYGYTF	TGCGCCAGCAGCCAAGAAAGGGCCGGGATTAACTATGGCTACACCTTC
13	TRBV5-1	TRBJ1-2	.	.	CASSLGSDYGYTF	TGCGCCAGCAGCTTAGGGTCCGACTATGGCTACACCTTC
15	TRBV10-2	TRBJ2-6	.	.	CASQTGSSGANVLTF	TGCGCCAGCCAGACTGGTAGCTCTGGGGCCAACGTCCTGACTTTC
14	TRBV27	TRBJ2-3	.	.	CASTHRGSTDTQYF	TGTGCCAGCACCCACCGGGGTAGCACAGATACGCAGTATTTT
14	TRBV27	TRBJ2-2	.	once	CATQAGARTGELFF	TGTGCCACGCAGGCGGGGGCGAGGACCGGGGAGCTGTTTTTT
14	TRBV7-9	TRBJ1-2	TRBD1	.	CASSSADRVRGYTF	TGTGCCAGCAGCAGCGCGGACAGGGTCCGTGGCTACACCTTC
15	TRBV16	TRBJ2-7	TRBD2	.	CASSQLGGGVYEQYF	TGTGCCAGCAGCCAATTGGGCGGGGGGGTCTACGAGCAGTACTTC
15	TRBV7-9	TRBJ1-4	.	.	CASTLSLATNEKLFF	TGTGCCAGCACCCTCTCCCTGGCAACTAATGAAAAACTGTTTTTT
14	TRBV11-2	TRBJ2-4	.	.	CASSFTDGANIQYF	TGTGCCAGCAGCTTCACGGACGGGGCAAACATTCAGTACTTC
14	TRBV3-1/TRBV3-2	TRBJ2-1	.	.	CASSQDASYNEQFF	TGTGCCAGCAGCCAGGACGCCTCCTACAATGAGCAGTTCTTC
17	TRBV5-4	TRBJ2-1	TRBD2	.	CASSPGGGRGGQNEQFF	TGTGCCAGCAGCCCGGGAGGTGGGCGGGGGGGCCAAAATGAGCAGTTCTTC
13	TRBV2	TRBJ1-1	.	.	CASREGFSTEAFF	TGTGCCAGCAGGGAAGGTTTTAGCACTGAAGCTTTCTTT
13	TRBV9	TRBJ1-3	.	.	CASSSRTGNTIYF	TGTGCCAGCAGCAGTAGGACTGGAAACACCATATATTTT
14	TRBV9	TRBJ1-5	.	.	CASAGGLLEQPQHF	TGTGCCTCAGCAGGAGGCCTCTTAGAACAGCCCCAGCATTTT
14	TRBV15	TRBJ1-1	.	.	CATSTLPRAAEAFF	TGTGCCACCAGCACCTTGCCCCGCGCGGCTGAAGCTTTCTTT
17	TRBV11-2	TRBJ1-5	.	.	CASSSDGGRRGNQPQHF	TGTGCCAGCAGCTCTGACGGGGGCCGCAGAGGCAATCAGCCCCAGCATTTT
16	TRBV11-2	TRBJ1-6	TRBD1	.	CASSRRTGGNNSPLHF	TGTGCCAGCAGCCGCAGGACAGGGGGCAATAATTCACCCCTCCACTTT